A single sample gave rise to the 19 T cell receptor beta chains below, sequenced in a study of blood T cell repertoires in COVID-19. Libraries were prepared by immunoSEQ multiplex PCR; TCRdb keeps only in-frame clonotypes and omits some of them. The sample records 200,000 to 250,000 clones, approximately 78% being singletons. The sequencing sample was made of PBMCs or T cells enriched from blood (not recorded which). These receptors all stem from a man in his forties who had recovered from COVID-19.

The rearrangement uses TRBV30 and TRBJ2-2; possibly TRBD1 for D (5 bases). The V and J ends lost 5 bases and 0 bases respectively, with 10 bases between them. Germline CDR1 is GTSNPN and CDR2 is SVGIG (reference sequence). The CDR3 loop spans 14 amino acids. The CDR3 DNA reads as TGTGCCTGGCGGGCAGGGTCGAACACCGGGGAGCTGTTTTTT. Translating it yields CAWRAGSNTGELFF. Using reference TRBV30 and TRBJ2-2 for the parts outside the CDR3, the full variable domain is SQTIHQWPATLVQPVGSPLSLECTVEGTSNPNLYWYRQAAGRGLQLLFYSVGIGQISSEVPQNLSASRPQDRQFILSSKKLLLSDSGFYLCAWRAGSNTGELFFGEGSRLTVL.

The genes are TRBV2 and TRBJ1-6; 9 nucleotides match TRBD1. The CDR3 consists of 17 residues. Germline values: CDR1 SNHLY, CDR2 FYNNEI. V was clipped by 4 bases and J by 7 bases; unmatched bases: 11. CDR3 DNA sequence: TGTGCCAGCAGTGGGTCCCGGGACAGGGCGCGGAATTCACCCCTCCACTTT. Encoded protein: CASSGSRDRARNSPLHF. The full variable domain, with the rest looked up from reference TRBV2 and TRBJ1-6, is EPEVTQTPSHQVTQMGQEVILRCVPISNHLYFYWYRQILGQKVEFLVSFYNNEISEKSEIFDDQFSVERPDGSNFTLKIRSTKLEDSAMYFCASSGSRDRARNSPLHFGNGTRLTVT.

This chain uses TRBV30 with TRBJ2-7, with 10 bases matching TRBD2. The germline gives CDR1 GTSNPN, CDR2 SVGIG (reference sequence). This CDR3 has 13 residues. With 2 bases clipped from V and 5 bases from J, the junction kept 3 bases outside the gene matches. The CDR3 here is CAWSLLAGDEQYF. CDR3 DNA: TGTGCCTGGAGTCTGCTAGCGGGAGACGAGCAGTACTTC.

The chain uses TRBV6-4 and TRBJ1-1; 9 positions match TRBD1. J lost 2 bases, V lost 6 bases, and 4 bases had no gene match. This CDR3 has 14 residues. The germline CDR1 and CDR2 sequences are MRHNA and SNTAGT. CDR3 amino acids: CASRRDRANTEAFF. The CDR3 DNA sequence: TGTGCCAGCAGACGGGACAGGGCAAACACTGAAGCTTTCTTT.

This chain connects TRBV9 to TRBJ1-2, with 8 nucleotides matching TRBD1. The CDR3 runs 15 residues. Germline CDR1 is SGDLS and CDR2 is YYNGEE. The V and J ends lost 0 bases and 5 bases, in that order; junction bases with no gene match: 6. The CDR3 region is CASSVVQGGGYGYTF. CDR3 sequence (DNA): TGTGCCAGCAGCGTAGTACAGGGGGGTGGGTATGGCTACACCTTC.

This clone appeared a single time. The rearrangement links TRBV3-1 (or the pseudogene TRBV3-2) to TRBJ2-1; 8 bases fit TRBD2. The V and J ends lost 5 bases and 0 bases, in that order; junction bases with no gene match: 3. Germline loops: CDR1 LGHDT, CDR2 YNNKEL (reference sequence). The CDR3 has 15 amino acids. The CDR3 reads CASSIAGSSYNEQFF. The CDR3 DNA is TGTGCCAGCAGCATAGCGGGGAGCTCCTACAATGAGCAGTTCTTC.

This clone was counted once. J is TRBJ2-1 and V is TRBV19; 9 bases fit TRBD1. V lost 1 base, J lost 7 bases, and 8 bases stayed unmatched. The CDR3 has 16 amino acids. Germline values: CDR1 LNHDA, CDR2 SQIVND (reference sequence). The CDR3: CASSIVAGQGRNEQFF. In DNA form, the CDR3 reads TGTGCCAGTAGTATAGTGGCGGGACAGGGAAGAAATGAGCAGTTCTTC.

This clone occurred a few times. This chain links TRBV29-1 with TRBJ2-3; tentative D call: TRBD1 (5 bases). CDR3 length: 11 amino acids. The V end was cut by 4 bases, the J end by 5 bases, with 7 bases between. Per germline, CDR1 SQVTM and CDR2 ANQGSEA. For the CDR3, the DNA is TGCAGCGTTGGTAGGGGAGATACGCAGTATTTT. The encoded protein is CSVGRGDTQYF.

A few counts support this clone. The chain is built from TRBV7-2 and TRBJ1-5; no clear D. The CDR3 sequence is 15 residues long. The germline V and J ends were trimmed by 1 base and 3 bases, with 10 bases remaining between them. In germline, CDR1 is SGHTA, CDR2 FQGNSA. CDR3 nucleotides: TGTGCCAGCAGCTTAGGGCAACAGCACAATCAGCCCCAGCATTTT. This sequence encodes CASSLGQQHNQPQHF.

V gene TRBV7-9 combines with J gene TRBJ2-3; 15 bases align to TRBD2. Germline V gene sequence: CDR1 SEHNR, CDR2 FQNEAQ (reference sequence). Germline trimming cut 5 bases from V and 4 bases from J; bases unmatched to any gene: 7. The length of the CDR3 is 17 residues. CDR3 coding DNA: TGTGCCAGCAGCCGCGGACTAGCGGGAGGGCCGGCAGATACGCAGTATTTT. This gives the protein CASSRGLAGGPADTQYF.

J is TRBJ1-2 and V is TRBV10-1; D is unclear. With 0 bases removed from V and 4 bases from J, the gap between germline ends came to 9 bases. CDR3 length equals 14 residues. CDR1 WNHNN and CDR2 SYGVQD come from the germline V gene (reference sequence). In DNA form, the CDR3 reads TGCGCCAGCAGTGAGTCGTTGGAGAGCTATGGCTACACCTTC. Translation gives CASSESLESYGYTF.

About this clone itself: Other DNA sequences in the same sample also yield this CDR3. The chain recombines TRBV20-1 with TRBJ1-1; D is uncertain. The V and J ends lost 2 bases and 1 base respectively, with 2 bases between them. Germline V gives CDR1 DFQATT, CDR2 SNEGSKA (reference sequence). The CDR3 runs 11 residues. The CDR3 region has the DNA TGCAGTGCTAGACAGAACACTGAAGCTTTCTTT. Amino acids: CSARQNTEAFF.

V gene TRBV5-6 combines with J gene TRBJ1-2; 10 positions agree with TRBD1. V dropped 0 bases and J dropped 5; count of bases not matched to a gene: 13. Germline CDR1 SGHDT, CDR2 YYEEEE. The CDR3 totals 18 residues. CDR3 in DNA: TGTGCCAGCAGCTTGGACGGGGACAGGGGTAAGGATAGGTATGGCTACACCTTC. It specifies CASSLDGDRGKDRYGYTF.

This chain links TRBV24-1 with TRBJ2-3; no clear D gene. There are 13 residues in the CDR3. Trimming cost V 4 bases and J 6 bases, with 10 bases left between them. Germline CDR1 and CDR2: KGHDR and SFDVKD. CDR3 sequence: CATSDPPRDTQYF. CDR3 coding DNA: TGTGCCACCAGTGACCCACCCAGGGATACGCAGTATTTT.

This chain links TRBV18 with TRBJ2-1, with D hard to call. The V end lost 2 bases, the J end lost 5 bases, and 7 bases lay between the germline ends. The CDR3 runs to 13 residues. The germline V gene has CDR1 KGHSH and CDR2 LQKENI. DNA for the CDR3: TGTGCCAGCTCACCATATAGAAACAATGAGCAGTTCTTC. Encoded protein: CASSPYRNNEQFF. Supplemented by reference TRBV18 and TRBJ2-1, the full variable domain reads NAGVMQNPRHLVRRRGQEARLRCSPMKGHSHVYWYRQLPEEGLKFMVYLQKENIIDESGMPKERFSAEFPKEGPSILRIQQVVRGDSAAYFCASSPYRNNEQFFGPGTRLTVL.

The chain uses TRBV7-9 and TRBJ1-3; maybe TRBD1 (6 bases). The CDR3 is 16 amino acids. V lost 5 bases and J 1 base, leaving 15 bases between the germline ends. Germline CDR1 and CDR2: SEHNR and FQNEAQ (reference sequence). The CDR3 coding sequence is TGTGCCAGCAGCCCCTCTGGGAGGGGGTCTGGAAACACCATATATTTT. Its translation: CASSPSGRGSGNTIYF.

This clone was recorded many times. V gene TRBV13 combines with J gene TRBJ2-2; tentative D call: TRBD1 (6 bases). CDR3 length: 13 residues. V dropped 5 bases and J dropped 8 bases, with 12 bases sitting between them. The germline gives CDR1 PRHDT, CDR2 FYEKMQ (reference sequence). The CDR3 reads CASSPGDGGELFF. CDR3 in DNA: TGTGCCAGCAGCCCAGGGGATGGAGGGGAGCTGTTTTTT.

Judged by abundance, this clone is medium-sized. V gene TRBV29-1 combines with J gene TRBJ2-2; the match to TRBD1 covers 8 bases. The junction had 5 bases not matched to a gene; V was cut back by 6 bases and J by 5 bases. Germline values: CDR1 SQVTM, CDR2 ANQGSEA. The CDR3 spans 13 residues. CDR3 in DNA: TGCAGCGTGAGGGACAGGACAACCGGGGAGCTGTTTTTT. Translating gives CSVRDRTTGELFF.

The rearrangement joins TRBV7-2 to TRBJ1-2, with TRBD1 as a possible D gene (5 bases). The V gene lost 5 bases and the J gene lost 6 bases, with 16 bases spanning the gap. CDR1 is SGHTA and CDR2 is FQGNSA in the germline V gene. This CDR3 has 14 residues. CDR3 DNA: TGTGCCAGCAGCGTTGGACCCCCCAGGGATGGCTACACCTTC. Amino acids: CASSVGPPRDGYTF.